This T cell receptor beta chain originates from a study of blood T cell repertoires in COVID-19. Study context: Samples came from the United States, Italy and Spain, spanning acute and convalescent COVID-19. In each case, the material was cDNA or gDNA derived from T cells, B-cell-depleted T cells, or PBMCs.

In the source study's methods: It was from reference gene primer amplification that nucleated cell counts were estimated. Sequencing used immunoSEQ multiplex PCR; TCRdb keeps in-frame clones, though not all of them. D and trimming come from the DNA, and the V and J calls and clone size come from that table. The repertoire has more than 250,000 clones, roughly 86% of them found once; the top ten carry approximately 2%. The CDR3 covers 15 residues. V shed 3 bases and J 10 bases; nucleotides not matched to a gene: 10. Looked up from germline, CDR1 is MDHEN and CDR2 is SYDVKM. The V gene is TRBV28, the J gene TRBJ2-4, with TRBD2 matching over 9 bases. The sample was peripheral blood. The TCR was taken from a woman aged 25 to 39 who had recovered from COVID-19. The CDR3 nucleotides read TGTGCCAGCAGTTTCCCGCGGGAGGGTGGGGTTATTCAGTACTTC. Translated, it gives CASSFPREGGVIQYF.